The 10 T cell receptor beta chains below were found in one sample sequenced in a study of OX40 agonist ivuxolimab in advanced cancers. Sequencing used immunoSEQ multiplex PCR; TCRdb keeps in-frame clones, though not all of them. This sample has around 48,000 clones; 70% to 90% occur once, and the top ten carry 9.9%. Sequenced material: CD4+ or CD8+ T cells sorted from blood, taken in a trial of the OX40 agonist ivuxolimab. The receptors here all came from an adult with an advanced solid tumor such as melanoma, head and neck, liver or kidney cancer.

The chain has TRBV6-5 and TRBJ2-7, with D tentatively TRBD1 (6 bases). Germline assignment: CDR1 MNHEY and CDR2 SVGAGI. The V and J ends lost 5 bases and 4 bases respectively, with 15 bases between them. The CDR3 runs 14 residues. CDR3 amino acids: CASSLTGWGYEQYF. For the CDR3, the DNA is TGTGCCAGCAGTCTGACAGGTTGGGGGTACGAGCAGTACTTC.

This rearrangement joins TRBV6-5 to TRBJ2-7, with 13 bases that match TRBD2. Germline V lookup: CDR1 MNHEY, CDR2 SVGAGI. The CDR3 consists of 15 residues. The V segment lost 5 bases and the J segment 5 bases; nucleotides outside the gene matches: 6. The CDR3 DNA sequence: TGTGCCAGCAGTACACGGACTAGCGGGAGAAACGAGCAGTACTTC. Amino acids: CASSTRTSGRNEQYF.

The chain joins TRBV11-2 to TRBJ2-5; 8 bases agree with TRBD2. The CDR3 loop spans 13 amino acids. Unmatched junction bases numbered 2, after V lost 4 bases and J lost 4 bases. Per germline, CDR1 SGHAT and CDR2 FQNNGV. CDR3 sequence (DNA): TGTGCCAGCAGCTCGGGACTAGGAGAGACCCAGTACTTC. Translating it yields CASSSGLGETQYF.

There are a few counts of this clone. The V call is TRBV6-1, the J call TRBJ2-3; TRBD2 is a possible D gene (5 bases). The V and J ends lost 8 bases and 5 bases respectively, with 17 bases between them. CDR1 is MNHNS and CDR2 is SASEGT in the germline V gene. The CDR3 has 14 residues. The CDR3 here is CASAPTPGRDTQYF. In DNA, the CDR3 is TGTGCCAGCGCTCCCACCCCTGGGAGAGATACGCAGTATTTT.

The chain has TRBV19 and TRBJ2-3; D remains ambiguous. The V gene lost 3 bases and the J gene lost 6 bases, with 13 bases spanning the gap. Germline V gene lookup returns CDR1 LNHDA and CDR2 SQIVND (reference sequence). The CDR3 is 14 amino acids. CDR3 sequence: CASSMFQAGDTQYF. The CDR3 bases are TGTGCCAGTAGTATGTTTCAGGCCGGGGATACGCAGTATTTT.

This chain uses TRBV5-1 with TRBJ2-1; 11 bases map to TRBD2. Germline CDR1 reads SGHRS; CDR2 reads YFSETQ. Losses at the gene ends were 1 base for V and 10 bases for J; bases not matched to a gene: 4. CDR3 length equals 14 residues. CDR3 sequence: CASSLLAGGGEQFF. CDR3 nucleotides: TGCGCCAGCAGCTTGCTAGCGGGAGGAGGCGAGCAGTTCTTC.

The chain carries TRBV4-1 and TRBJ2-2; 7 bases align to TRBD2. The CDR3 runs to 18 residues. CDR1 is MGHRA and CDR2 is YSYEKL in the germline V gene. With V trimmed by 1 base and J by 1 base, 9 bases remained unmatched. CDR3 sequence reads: CASSQGDLGLGNTGELFF. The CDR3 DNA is TGCGCCAGCAGCCAAGGGGATCTCGGACTAGGGAACACCGGGGAGCTGTTTTTT.

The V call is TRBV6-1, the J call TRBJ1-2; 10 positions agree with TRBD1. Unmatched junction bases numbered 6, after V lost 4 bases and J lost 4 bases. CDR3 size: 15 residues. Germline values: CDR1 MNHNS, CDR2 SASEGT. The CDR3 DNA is TGTGCCAGCAGTGGACAGGGGGCCGGGGTCTATGGCTACACCTTC. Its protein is CASSGQGAGVYGYTF.

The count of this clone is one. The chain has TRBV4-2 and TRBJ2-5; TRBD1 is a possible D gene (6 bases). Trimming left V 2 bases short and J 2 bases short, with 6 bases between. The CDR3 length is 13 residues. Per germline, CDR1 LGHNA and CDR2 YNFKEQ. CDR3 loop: CASSQQGQETQYF. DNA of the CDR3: TGTGCCAGCAGCCAACAGGGGCAAGAGACCCAGTACTTC.

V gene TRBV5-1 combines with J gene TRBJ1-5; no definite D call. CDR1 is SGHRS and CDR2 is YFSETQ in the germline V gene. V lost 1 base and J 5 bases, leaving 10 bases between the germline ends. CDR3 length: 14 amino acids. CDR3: CASSLMGIDQPQHF. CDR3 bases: TGCGCCAGCAGCTTGATGGGGATTGATCAGCCCCAGCATTTT.